This paragraph covers one T cell receptor beta chain sequence. This sample is drawn from a study of T-cell memory formation after mild COVID-19. Researchers used 5'RACE with constant-segment primers to make TCR alpha and TCR beta cDNA libraries that carry sample barcodes and UMIs. TCRdb processed the 5' RACE reads anew with MiXCR; each CDR3 protein has one entry. In the table there are about 130,000 distinct CDR3 sequences, approximately 15% of which are singletons. Input material: PBMCs or a T cell subset sorted from them (not recorded which). The TCR was taken from a man aged 18 to 30 who had mild COVID-19 (a few samples of this study predate the infection). Cell type and time point are not known.

Here the CDR3 DNA reads TGCGCCAGCGGCCGGGAGCGGGGTGATACGCAGTATTTT. Translated: CASGRERGDTQYF. The chain carries TRBV4-3 and TRBJ2-3; 7 bases line up with TRBD2. The trim removed 8 bases at V and 6 bases at J, leaving 8 bases unmatched. CDR1 is LGHNA and CDR2 is YSLEER in the germline V gene. This CDR3 has 13 amino acids.